This TCR beta chain was observed in a study of cytomegalovirus exposure and HLA in healthy donors. With 60 Vbeta and 13 Jbeta primers, the PCR was carried out. Profiling relied on immunoSEQ multiplex PCR, and the TCRdb table lists in-frame clones only, not all of them. Here the sample spans roughly 150,000 clones, 80% to 85% being singletons. The CDR3 is 14 amino acids. Trimming cost V 3 bases and J 5 bases, with 13 bases left between them. CDR1 and CDR2 (germline): SEHNR, FQNEAQ (reference sequence). This clone appeared a single time. The sequenced material came from PBMCs. This TCR came from a woman aged 18-30 years in good health and CMV-seronegative. This rearrangement joins TRBV7-9 to TRBJ2-5; D not resolved. The CDR3 nucleotides are TGTGCCAGCAGCTTTGCGGTCCTTTTGGAGACCCAGTACTTC. This encodes CASSFAVLLETQYF. Together with reference TRBV7-9 and TRBJ2-5, the CDR3 gives the full variable domain: DTGVSQNPRHKITKRGQNVTFRCDPISEHNRLYWYRQTLGQGPEFLTYFQNEAQLEKSRLLSDRFSAERPKGSFSTLEIQRTEQGDSAMYLCASSFAVLLETQYFGPGTRLLVL.